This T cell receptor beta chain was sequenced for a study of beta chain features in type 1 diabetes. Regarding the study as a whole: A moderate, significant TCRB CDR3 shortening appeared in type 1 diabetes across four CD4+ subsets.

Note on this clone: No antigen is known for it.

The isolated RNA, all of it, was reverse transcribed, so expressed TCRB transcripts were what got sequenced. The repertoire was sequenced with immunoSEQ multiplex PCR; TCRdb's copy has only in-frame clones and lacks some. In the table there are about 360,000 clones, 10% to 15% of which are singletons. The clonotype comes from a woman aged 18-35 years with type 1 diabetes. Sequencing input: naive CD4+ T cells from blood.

This chain's CDR3 is CASSPGRENTEAFF. Written as DNA, the CDR3 is TGCGCCAGCAGCCCTGGACGGGAGAACACTGAAGCTTTCTTT. The chain combines TRBV5-1 with TRBJ1-1; D gene ambiguous. The V and J ends lost 4 bases and 1 base respectively, with 11 bases between them. This CDR3 is 14 amino acids long. Germline lookup yields CDR1 SGHRS and CDR2 YFSETQ.